This T cell receptor beta chain was sequenced during a study of T cells expressing NK-cell markers. Each CDR3 protein gets one entry in TCRdb, which reprocessed the 5' RACE reads and gives no DNA. Its clone listing holds roughly 280,000 distinct CDR3 sequences. The CDR3 is made up of 13 amino acids. This clonotype was sampled from a man younger than 30 in good health. Sequencing was carried out using blood T cells: a sorted CD56 or NKG2C T cell subset, CD4+ or CD8+ T cells, or bulk PBMC T cells (not recorded which). The chain joins TRBV12-3 or TRBV12-4 to TRBJ2-1; TCRdb names TRBD2, which stays unverified in the absence of DNA. CDR3 sequence reads: CASIGTSGYEQFF.